The 18 T cell receptor beta chains in this list originate from one sample, sequenced in a study of blood T cell repertoires in COVID-19. Only in-frame clones appear in the TCRdb table, and some are missing; sequencing was by immunoSEQ multiplex PCR. Of 80,000 to 100,000 clones in the sample, 78% were seen once. Input material: peripheral blood. These receptors all stem from a human donor in a cohort sampled during active COVID-19.

CDR3 loop: CASSSRVLDRVSTDTQYF. CDR3 coding DNA: TGTGCCAGCAGCTCGAGGGTCCTGGACAGGGTGAGCACAGATACGCAGTATTTT. The rearrangement joins TRBV7-8 to TRBJ2-3; 8 bases are shared with TRBD1. In germline, CDR1 is SGHVS, CDR2 FQNEAQ. V was pared by 4 bases and J by 0 bases, with 12 bases of the junction left unmatched. The CDR3 totals 18 residues.

This clone was observed a single time. The chain has TRBV5-4 and TRBJ2-5; 8 nucleotides align to TRBD1. In germline, CDR1 is SGHNT, CDR2 YYREEE (reference sequence). Losses at the gene ends were 3 bases for V and 4 bases for J; bases not matched to a gene: 5. The CDR3 length is 14 residues. The CDR3 spells CASSYDRGSETQYF. The CDR3 DNA reads as TGTGCCAGCAGCTATGACAGGGGATCAGAGACCCAGTACTTC. The entire variable domain, with the rest obtained from reference TRBV5-4 and TRBJ2-5, is as follows: ETGVTQSPTHLIKTRGQQVTLRCSSQSGHNTVSWYQQALGQGPQFIFQYYREEENGRGNFPPRFSGLQFPNYSSELNVNALELDDSALYLCASSYDRGSETQYFGPGTRLLVL.

This clone appeared once. This chain links TRBV7-2 with TRBJ1-2; D is unclear. Germline V gene lookup returns CDR1 SGHTA and CDR2 FQGNSA. The V gene lost 5 bases and the J gene lost 4 bases, with 20 bases spanning the gap. The length of the CDR3 is 16 residues. The CDR3 DNA is TGTGCCAGCAGCGCGTGGGAACCCGCGGGCGGCTATGGCTACACCTTC. Amino acid sequence: CASSAWEPAGGYGYTF.

This chain joins TRBV5-1 and TRBJ2-3; 8 positions match TRBD2. Unmatched junction bases numbered 1, after V lost 4 bases and J lost 3 bases. This CDR3 is built from 13 residues. Germline V lookup: CDR1 SGHRS, CDR2 YFSETQ. DNA for the CDR3: TGCGCCAGCAGCCGCGGGGGGACAGATACGCAGTATTTT. Translation: CASSRGGTDTQYF. The full variable domain, in which reference TRBV5-1 and TRBJ2-3 provide the parts outside the CDR3, is KAGVTQTPRYLIKTRGQQVTLSCSPISGHRSVSWYQQTPGQGLQFLFEYFSETQRNKGNFPGRFSGRQFSNSRSEMNVSTLELGDSALYLCASSRGGTDTQYFGPGTRLTVL.

This clone has just a few counts. This chain joins TRBV7-2 and TRBJ2-7, with D maybe TRBD2 (5 bases). This CDR3 comprises 13 residues. CDR1 and CDR2 from the germline V gene are SGHTA and FQGNSA. V dropped 5 bases and J dropped 6 bases, with 14 bases sitting between them. The CDR3 region is CASSEGWGAEQYF. The CDR3 DNA sequence: TGTGCCAGCAGCGAAGGTTGGGGAGCCGAGCAGTACTTC.

The DNA of the CDR3 is TGTGCCGCGGGGGGGGCGCTAGTGACCGGGGCCAACGTCCTGACTTTC. Residues: CAAGGALVTGANVLTF. This sequence joins TRBV2 and TRBJ2-6, with TRBD2 identical over 9 bases. The CDR3 length is 16 residues. The V and J ends lost 11 bases and 4 bases, in that order; junction bases with no gene match: 12. CDR1 and CDR2 (germline): SNHLY, FYNNEI.

The chain combines TRBV7-6 with TRBJ2-4; 9 nucleotides align to TRBD1. This CDR3 comprises 16 residues. J was trimmed by 5 bases and V by 1 base; bases with no gene match: 6. Germline V gives CDR1 SGHVS, CDR2 FNYEAQ. DNA for the CDR3: TGTGCCAGCAGCTTAGTTCCACAGGGGGCCCAAAACATTCAGTACTTC. Translation gives CASSLVPQGAQNIQYF. The variable domain in full, completed from reference TRBV7-6 and TRBJ2-4, reads GAGVSQSPRYKVTKRGQDVALRCDPISGHVSLYWYRQALGQGPEFLTYFNYEAQQDKSGLPNDRFSAERPEGSISTLTIQRTEQRDSAMYRCASSLVPQGAQNIQYFGAGTRLSVL.

The chain carries TRBV5-4 and TRBJ1-1; perhaps TRBD1 as D (5 bases). The V gene's germline CDR1 is SGHNT and CDR2 YYREEE (reference sequence). The CDR3 is 18 residues long. Trimming cost V 0 bases and J 6 bases, with 24 bases left between them. The CDR3 here is CASSLGGPGGSATSEAFF. CDR3 in DNA: TGTGCCAGCAGCTTGGGAGGGCCCGGGGGATCGGCGACCTCTGAAGCTTTCTTT.

The rearrangement links TRBV7-9 to TRBJ2-1, with 8 bases matching TRBD1. Germline V gene lookup returns CDR1 SEHNR and CDR2 FQNEAQ (reference sequence). V lost 4 bases and J lost 1; bases outside the gene matches: 12. This CDR3 is 18 amino acids long. This CDR3 is CASSSTKADRDSYNEQFF. Written as DNA, the CDR3 is TGTGCCAGCAGCTCGACCAAAGCGGACAGGGATTCCTACAATGAGCAGTTCTTC.

This clone has just one count. The chain uses TRBV12-5 and TRBJ2-4; 12 positions agree with TRBD2. J gave up 0 bases and V 1 base, and 13 bases lay outside the gene matches. CDR1 is LGHNT, CDR2 FRNRAP, per germline. The CDR3 is 21 amino acids. CDR3 sequence (DNA): TGTGCTAGTGGTTTGGACCCATACGAGACTAGCGGGAGTCTAGCCAAAAACATTCAGTACTTC. Protein sequence: CASGLDPYETSGSLAKNIQYF.

This chain uses TRBV28 with TRBJ1-2; TRBD1 agrees at 7 bases. With 7 bases clipped from V and 1 base from J, the junction kept 3 bases outside the gene matches. CDR1 is MDHEN and CDR2 is SYDVKM in the germline V gene. The CDR3 sequence is 13 residues long. The CDR3 DNA reads TGTGCCAGCACAGGACAGGTTAACTATGGCTACACCTTC. The encoded protein is CASTGQVNYGYTF.

The chain recombines TRBV4-2 with TRBJ2-3, with 7 bases lining up with TRBD2. CDR3 length equals 15 residues. Germline V CDR1 and CDR2: LGHNA, YNFKEQ. J was trimmed by 4 bases and V by 1 base; bases with no gene match: 5. CDR3 amino acids: CASSQGGGGADTQYF. DNA for the CDR3: TGTGCCAGCAGCCAAGGGGGTGGGGGGGCAGATACGCAGTATTTT.

The chain employs TRBV7-2 and TRBJ2-1, with TRBD2 matching over 11 bases. The junction had 9 bases not matched to a gene; V was cut back by 2 bases and J by 0 bases. From germline, CDR1 is SGHTA and CDR2 FQGNSA. The CDR3 spans 19 residues. The chain's CDR3 is CASSLTGTSGSSSYNEQFF. The CDR3 DNA sequence: TGTGCCAGCAGCTTAACCGGGACTAGCGGTTCAAGCTCCTACAATGAGCAGTTCTTC.

There are a few counts of this clone. The chain is built from TRBV4-1 and TRBJ2-7; perhaps TRBD1 as D (5 bases). This CDR3 region has 14 residues. The ends were cut back, 4 bases at V and 0 bases at J, with 10 bases in the middle. Germline loops: CDR1 MGHRA, CDR2 YSYEKL. The CDR3 protein is CASSPTDNSYEQYV. In DNA form, the CDR3 reads TGCGCCAGCAGCCCCACGGACAACTCCTACGAGCAGTACGTC.

The chain links TRBV12-3 or TRBV12-4 to TRBJ1-2; 9 positions match TRBD1. The CDR3 has 13 amino acids. With V trimmed by 8 bases and J by 3 bases, 4 bases remained unmatched. CDR3 residues: CASSRTGDYGYTF. Here the CDR3 DNA reads TGTGCCAGCTCGAGGACAGGGGACTATGGCTACACCTTC.

This clone was seen a single time. The rearrangement links TRBV27 to TRBJ2-7; 7 bases are shared with TRBD2. The germline CDR1 and CDR2 sequences are MNHEY and SMNVEV (reference sequence). J gave up 2 bases and V 3 bases, and 4 bases lay outside the gene matches. This CDR3 region has 14 residues. CDR3 DNA sequence: TGTGCCAGCAGTTTTAGCGGGCCAACCTACGAGCAGTACTTC. This gives the protein CASSFSGPTYEQYF.

V gene TRBV29-1 combines with J gene TRBJ2-1, with 10 bases matching TRBD2. Germline assignment: CDR1 SQVTM and CDR2 ANQGSEA. V trimming: 1 base; J trimming: 2 bases; junction bases outside the gene matches: 11. The CDR3 is 18 amino acids. The CDR3 DNA reads TGCAGCGTTGAAGGAATAGCGGGAGGTTGGGGCGCCTACAATGAGCAGTTCTTC. It codes for CSVEGIAGGWGAYNEQFF.

This clone was seen just once. This sequence joins TRBV6-6 and TRBJ2-3; unclear D gene. CDR3 length equals 14 residues. Germline loops: CDR1 MNHNY, CDR2 SVGAGI (reference sequence). Trimming left V 5 bases short and J 6 bases short, with 15 bases between. The CDR3 sequence: CASSTYREADTQYF. The CDR3 DNA is TGTGCCAGCAGTACGTATCGCGAGGCGGATACGCAGTATTTT.